Below are 23 T cell receptor beta chains sequenced from a single sample in a study of CD8 T cells in Susac syndrome. The authors reverse transcribed about 0.5 to 1 ug RNA with random hexamers. TCRdb reanalysed the immunoSEQ multiplex PCR reads using MiXCR and keeps one entry per CDR3 protein. The data hold 100,000 or so distinct CDR3 sequences, with 80% to 95% observed a single time. Sequencing input: CD4+ T cells from PBMCs. These receptors were obtained from a human donor in good health.

The chain links TRBV6-5 to TRBJ1-1; the D is unclear. Germline V gene data show CDR1 as MNHEY and CDR2 as SVGAGI. Trimming pared 0 bases from V and 2 bases from J, leaving 16 bases between. This CDR3 region has 17 residues. The CDR3 DNA reads TGTGCCAGCAGTTACTCGGTCTTGAGACAAGTTAACACTGAAGCTTTCTTT. Amino acid sequence: CASSYSVLRQVNTEAFF.

The J gene is TRBJ2-3, the V gene TRBV29-1; D is tentatively TRBD1 or TRBD2 (5 bases each). The CDR3 totals 11 residues. V was trimmed by 6 bases and J by 9 bases, leaving 13 bases between them. Germline V lookup: CDR1 SQVTM, CDR2 ANQGSEA. This CDR3 reads CSVRGLETQYF. The CDR3 nucleotides read TGCAGCGTCCGGGGCCTAGAGACGCAGTATTTT.

The chain joins TRBV10-3 to TRBJ2-2; 8 positions match TRBD1. This CDR3 has 12 residues. After removal of 11 bases from V and 10 bases from J, the junction contained 9 bases not matched to a gene. Germline assignment: CDR1 ENHRY and CDR2 SYGVKD. CDR3 sequence: CASSTGAEELFF. The CDR3, as DNA: TGTGCCTCCTCGACAGGGGCCGAGGAGCTGTTTTTT.

The chain combines TRBV6-6 with TRBJ1-3, with D possibly matching TRBD1 (6 bases). Trimming took off 4 bases at V and 4 bases at J, with 17 bases between the two ends. The CDR3 is 16 amino acids. CDR1 is MNHNY and CDR2 is SVGAGI in the germline V gene (reference sequence). In nucleotides, the CDR3 is TGTGCCAGCAGTTCGGGGAATCGGGGGCAGGGAAACACCATATATTTT. Protein product: CASSSGNRGQGNTIYF.

V usage is TRBV12-5 and J usage is TRBJ1-5; 9 positions agree with TRBD1. CDR1 is LGHNT, CDR2 FRNRAP, per germline. This CDR3 comprises 17 residues. V was pared by 1 base and J by 2 bases, with 6 bases of the junction left unmatched. The CDR3 is CASGLGQGEYGNQPQHF. CDR3 DNA: TGTGCTAGTGGTTTGGGACAGGGGGAATATGGCAATCAGCCCCAGCATTTT.

This chain's CDR3 is CASSGQLVTGELFF. The DNA for the CDR3 is TGTGCCAGCAGTGGACAGCTTGTGACCGGGGAGCTGTTTTTT. V usage is TRBV2 and J usage is TRBJ2-2; a possible D gene is TRBD1 (5 bases). Germline V gene lookup returns CDR1 SNHLY and CDR2 FYNNEI. V was clipped by 4 bases and J by 5 bases, with 11 bases between them. This CDR3 region has 14 residues.

The chain joins TRBV2 to TRBJ1-2, with D unresolved. Trimming took off 7 bases at V and 4 bases at J, with 16 bases between the two ends. Per germline, CDR1 SNHLY and CDR2 FYNNEI. The CDR3 contains 14 residues. The CDR3 protein is CASTPEGGVYGYTF. The CDR3 DNA reads as TGTGCCAGCACCCCTGAGGGCGGAGTCTATGGCTACACCTTC.

The J gene is TRBJ2-2, the V gene TRBV28, with D perhaps matching TRBD2 (7 bases). The germline V and J ends were trimmed by 2 bases and 4 bases, with 11 bases remaining between them. The germline gives CDR1 MDHEN, CDR2 SYDVKM. There are 15 residues in the CDR3. This CDR3 is CASSLEGGGTGELFF. The CDR3 nucleotides read TGTGCCAGCAGTTTAGAGGGGGGGGGCACCGGGGAGCTGTTTTTT.

The DNA of the CDR3 is TGTGCCAGCAGCCCCTCGTGGGGAAACACTGAAGCTTTCTTT. Its translation is CASSPSWGNTEAFF. This chain uses TRBV7-3 with TRBJ1-1; no clear D. The germline V gene has CDR1 SGHTA and CDR2 FQGTGA. V was clipped by 5 bases and J by 2 bases, with 12 bases between them. This CDR3 comprises 14 residues. Looking up the rest from reference TRBV7-3 and TRBJ1-1 gives the full variable domain: GAGVSQTPSNKVTEKGKYVELRCDPISGHTALYWYRQSLGQGPEFLIYFQGTGAADDSGLPNDRFFAVRPEGSVSTLKIQRTERGDSAVYLCASSPSWGNTEAFFGQGTRLTVV.

The chain carries TRBV25-1 and TRBJ2-2; 8 bases are shared with TRBD2. CDR1 is MGHDK and CDR2 is SYGVNS in the germline V gene. Trimming at V came to 2 bases and at J to 4 bases, leaving 6 bases not matched to a gene. This CDR3 has 16 amino acids. The CDR3 reads CASSEIGGVATGELFF. CDR3 sequence (DNA): TGTGCCAGCAGTGAAATCGGGGGGGTGGCCACCGGGGAGCTGTTTTTT.

The gene calls are TRBV20-1 and TRBJ2-7; 8 bases line up with TRBD2. The CDR3 runs to 15 residues. Looked up from germline, CDR1 is DFQATT and CDR2 is SNEGSKA (reference sequence). Losses at the gene ends were 0 bases for V and 2 bases for J; bases not matched to a gene: 6. The CDR3 nucleotides read TGCAGTGCTAGAGATTCAAGCGGGGGAACCTACGAGCAGTACTTC. It specifies CSARDSSGGTYEQYF.

Points on this clonotype: One end of the junction does not line up with germline, which may come from a read error. The V gene is TRBV7-4, the J gene TRBJ1-1, with 11 positions matching TRBD1. This CDR3 comprises 20 residues. Per germline, CDR1 SGHVT and CDR2 SQSDAQ. CDR3 in amino acids: CASSFLGQGAYSHWNTEVFF. The CDR3 region has the DNA TGTGCCAGCAGCTTCTTAGGACAGGGGGCTTACTCTCATTGGAACACTGAAGTTTTCTTT.

The chain has TRBV12-3 or TRBV12-4 and TRBJ1-1; D uncertain. The CDR3 is made up of 13 amino acids. Trimming stripped 2 bases from V and 4 bases from J, with 8 bases between. This CDR3 is CASSLPVGTEAFF. The CDR3 DNA is TGTGCCAGCAGTTTACCCGTAGGCACTGAAGCTTTCTTT.

The chain has TRBV6-2 or TRBV6-3 and TRBJ2-3; D might be TRBD1 or TRBD2, each matching 5 bases. The CDR3 totals 16 residues. CDR1 and CDR2 from the germline V gene are MNHEY and SVGEGT. V was clipped by 5 bases and J by 4 bases, with 19 bases between them. The CDR3 DNA reads TGTGCCAGCAGTCCGGGAATGCTCGGGGCCTCAGATACGCAGTATTTT. Residues: CASSPGMLGASDTQYF.

CDR3 in DNA: TGTGCCAGCAGTTACGGCCGACTAAGCGGGCGAATCCAAGAGACCCAGTACTTC. Its protein product is CASSYGRLSGRIQETQYF. This rearrangement joins TRBV6-2 or TRBV6-3 to TRBJ2-5, with D maybe TRBD2 (6 bases). The CDR3 has 18 residues. Germline V gives CDR1 MNHEY, CDR2 SVGEGT. Trimming took off 2 bases at V and 1 base at J, with 20 bases between the two ends.

This clonotype was seen once. The chain joins TRBV5-6 to TRBJ1-2, with TRBD1 matching over 8 bases. V trimming: 0 bases; J trimming: 5 bases; junction bases outside the gene matches: 6. The CDR3 consists of 15 residues. Germline values: CDR1 SGHDT, CDR2 YYEEEE. The CDR3 DNA reads as TGTGCCAGCAGCTTGGTAGGGACAGGAGGATATGGCTACACCTTC. Encoded protein: CASSLVGTGGYGYTF.

The table lists this clonotype with a count of one. V usage is TRBV3-1 and J usage is TRBJ2-1; TRBD2 matches at 7 bases. CDR3 size: 15 residues. From germline, CDR1 is LGHDT and CDR2 YNNKEL (reference sequence). The V gene end was trimmed by 6 bases and the J gene end by 6 bases; junction bases not matched to a gene: 11. The CDR3 DNA is TGTGCCAGCAGGGCTCGGGGGGTCTCGGGCAATGAGCAGTTCTTC. It is translated as CASRARGVSGNEQFF.

The rearrangement links TRBV12-3 or TRBV12-4 to TRBJ1-5; D possibly corresponds to TRBD1 (5 bases). Trimming pared 4 bases from V and 7 bases from J, leaving 17 bases between. The CDR3 length is 15 residues. Here the CDR3 reads CASSSSGVGSQPQHF. The CDR3 DNA reads TGTGCCAGCAGTTCGTCGGGGGTAGGGAGCCAGCCCCAGCATTTT.

The gene calls are TRBV6-6 and TRBJ1-4; D perhaps matches TRBD1 (6 bases). V lost 7 bases and J lost 3, with 15 bases in between. The CDR3 runs 15 residues. The germline gives CDR1 MNHNY, CDR2 SVGAGI (reference sequence). CDR3 protein: CASTLVGAANEKLFF. CDR3 in DNA: TGTGCCAGCACCCTAGTGGGGGCTGCTAATGAAAAACTGTTTTTT.

V gene TRBV27 combines with J gene TRBJ2-5; D call uncertain. Trimming cost V 6 bases and J 5 bases, with 13 bases left between them. In germline, CDR1 is MNHEY, CDR2 SMNVEV (reference sequence). There are 13 residues in the CDR3. The CDR3 nucleotides read TGTGCCAGCAGCGTAGCTGCGAAGGAGACCCAGTACTTC. This translates into CASSVAAKETQYF.

This rearrangement joins TRBV6-5 to TRBJ1-2; D is perhaps TRBD1 (6 bases). CDR1 is MNHEY and CDR2 is SVGAGI in the germline V gene. The length of the CDR3 is 13 residues. With 6 bases removed from V and 6 bases from J, the gap between germline ends came to 14 bases. The CDR3 region is CASSPDRRNGYTF. The DNA of the CDR3 is TGTGCCAGCAGCCCGGACAGAAGAAATGGCTACACCTTC.

For this clonotype: Likely a read error: the CDR3 ends without its conserved phenylalanine or tryptophan. This chain links TRBV2 with TRBJ2-7; tentatively, D is TRBD1 (5 bases). Germline CDR1 SNHLY, CDR2 FYNNEI. The CDR3 totals 14 residues. V was clipped by 7 bases and J by 3 bases, with 16 bases between them. CDR3 protein: CASKEAGLLYEQYL. Here the CDR3 DNA reads TGTGCCAGCAAAGAGGCAGGGCTGCTCTACGAGCAGTACCTC.

The rearrangement joins TRBV6-5 to TRBJ2-3, with 8 positions matching TRBD2. The CDR3 has 15 amino acids. Germline trimming cut 2 bases from V and 1 base from J; bases unmatched to any gene: 2. Per the germline V gene, CDR1 is MNHEY and CDR2 is SVGAGI. In DNA, the CDR3 is TGTGCCAGCAGTTACGTACTAGCGGGCACAGATACGCAGTATTTT. This translates into CASSYVLAGTDTQYF.